The 13 T cell receptor beta chains listed next were all sequenced from one sample in a study of blood T cell repertoires in COVID-19. Only in-frame clones appear in the TCRdb table, and some are missing; sequencing was by immunoSEQ multiplex PCR. The sample has about 330,000 clones, approximately 92% seen once. Sequencing was done on a sample of PBMCs or T cells enriched from blood (not recorded which). The source is a woman between 25 and 40 years old who had recovered from COVID-19.

The chain joins TRBV3-1 (or the pseudogene TRBV3-2) to TRBJ2-5; possible D gene TRBD2, 6 bases. Germline CDR1 reads LGHDT; CDR2 reads YNNKEL (reference sequence). The V end lost 10 bases, the J end lost 5 bases, and 17 bases lay between the germline ends. The CDR3 covers 13 residues. As DNA, the CDR3 is TGTGCCACCGAAAAGGGGAGCGGGGAGACCCAGTACTTC. This translates into CATEKGSGETQYF.

The V call is TRBV27, the J call TRBJ2-6, with D tentatively TRBD2 (6 bases). The CDR3 length is 16 residues. The V end was cut by 2 bases, the J end by 1 base, with 9 bases between. Germline loops: CDR1 MNHEY, CDR2 SMNVEV (reference sequence). The CDR3 loop reads CASSLSGLSGANVLTF. The DNA for the CDR3 is TGTGCCAGCAGTTTAAGTGGACTATCTGGGGCCAACGTCCTGACTTTC.

V is TRBV18 and J is TRBJ1-1; 7 bases map to TRBD1. The CDR3 has 14 amino acids. Germline assignment: CDR1 KGHSH and CDR2 LQKENI. Trimming removed 0 bases from V and 5 bases from J; junction bases left unmatched: 3. For the CDR3, the DNA is TGTGCCAGCTCACCACCGGGACAGAGAACTGAAGCTTTCTTT. Translated: CASSPPGQRTEAFF.

The chain combines TRBV12-3 or TRBV12-4 with TRBJ2-1; D unresolved. The CDR3 runs 11 residues. The V gene lost 6 bases and the J gene lost 4 bases, with 4 bases spanning the gap. CDR3 bases: TGTGCCAGCAGATCGTACAATGAGCAGTTCTTC. It specifies CASRSYNEQFF.

In the case of this clone: The same CDR3 also results from other DNA sequences found in this sample. This rearrangement joins TRBV5-1 to TRBJ2-2; 9 nucleotides line up with TRBD2. Per the germline V gene, CDR1 is SGHRS and CDR2 is YFSETQ. Trimming at V came to 0 bases and at J to 5 bases, leaving 2 bases not matched to a gene. The CDR3 extends over 15 amino acids. This chain's CDR3 is CASSLVAGETGELFF. CDR3 DNA sequence: TGCGCCAGCAGCTTGGTAGCGGGAGAGACCGGGGAGCTGTTTTTT.

J is TRBJ2-3 and V is TRBV28; 8 nucleotides align to TRBD2. The CDR3 covers 16 residues. The ends lost 9 bases at V and 0 bases at J; junction bases unmatched: 11. CDR1 is MDHEN and CDR2 is SYDVKM in the germline V gene. CDR3 protein: CASWSGGPFSTDTQYF. DNA for the CDR3: TGTGCCAGTTGGAGCGGGGGACCCTTCAGCACAGATACGCAGTATTTT.

The rearrangement joins TRBV9 to TRBJ2-1, with no clear D. CDR1 and CDR2 (germline): SGDLS, YYNGEE. V was shortened by 4 bases and J by 4 bases, with 9 bases between the two germline ends. The CDR3 loop spans 13 amino acids. The chain's CDR3 is CASSTDQYNEQFF. CDR3 nucleotide sequence: TGTGCCAGCAGCACAGACCAGTACAATGAGCAGTTCTTC.

The genes are TRBV27 and TRBJ2-1, with unresolved D. Germline V gives CDR1 MNHEY, CDR2 SMNVEV (reference sequence). Trimming cost V 3 bases and J 9 bases, with 15 bases left between them. This CDR3 is built from 14 residues. DNA of the CDR3: TGTGCCAGCAGTTTTCTCGACTTAGGTGGTGAGCAGTTCTTC. Protein sequence: CASSFLDLGGEQFF.

The chain recombines TRBV12-3 or TRBV12-4 with TRBJ1-5; D may be TRBD1 (5 bases). The CDR3 totals 13 residues. The V end was cut by 6 bases, the J end by 4 bases, with 10 bases between. The CDR3 is CASSRPGNQPQHF. CDR3 bases: TGTGCCAGCAGCCGTCCAGGGAATCAGCCCCAGCATTTT.

This sequence joins TRBV28 and TRBJ2-5, with TRBD2 matching 12 bases. Germline CDR1 MDHEN, CDR2 SYDVKM. This CDR3 contains 14 residues. The V and J ends lost 5 bases and 5 bases, in that order; junction bases with no gene match: 3. The CDR3 DNA reads TGTGCCAGCAGTACAACTAGCGGGAGGGAGACCCAGTACTTC. It yields the protein CASSTTSGRETQYF.

The V and J genes are TRBV6-5 and TRBJ1-1, with TRBD1 as a possible D gene (5 bases). The V and J ends lost 6 bases and 5 bases respectively, with 13 bases between them. The CDR3 is 13 residues long. The V gene's germline CDR1 is MNHEY and CDR2 SVGAGI. CDR3 protein: CASRRGGRTEAFF. CDR3 nucleotides: TGTGCCAGCAGGCGGGGGGGTAGGACTGAAGCTTTCTTT.

V is TRBV19 and J is TRBJ2-1; the match to TRBD2 covers 7 bases. CDR3 size: 12 residues. Looked up from germline, CDR1 is LNHDA and CDR2 is SQIVND (reference sequence). Trimming at V came to 10 bases and at J to 6 bases, leaving 6 bases not matched to a gene. The CDR3 spells CATRLAPNEQFF. In DNA form, the CDR3 reads TGTGCCACCAGACTAGCCCCCAATGAGCAGTTCTTC. Supplemented by reference TRBV19 and TRBJ2-1, the full variable domain reads DGGITQSPKYLFRKEGQNVTLSCEQNLNHDAMYWYRQDPGQGLRLIYYSQIVNDFQKGDIAEGYSVSREKKESFPLTVTSAQKNPTAFYLCATRLAPNEQFFGPGTRLTVL.

The chain uses TRBV12-5 and TRBJ1-5; tentative D call: TRBD1 (5 bases). This CDR3 region has 13 residues. CDR1 is LGHNT and CDR2 is FRNRAP in the germline V gene. Trimming removed 6 bases from V and 6 bases from J, with 12 bases in between. DNA of the CDR3: TGTGCTAGTGGCAATGGGGGGGGTCAGCCCCAGCATTTT. This translates into CASGNGGGQPQHF.